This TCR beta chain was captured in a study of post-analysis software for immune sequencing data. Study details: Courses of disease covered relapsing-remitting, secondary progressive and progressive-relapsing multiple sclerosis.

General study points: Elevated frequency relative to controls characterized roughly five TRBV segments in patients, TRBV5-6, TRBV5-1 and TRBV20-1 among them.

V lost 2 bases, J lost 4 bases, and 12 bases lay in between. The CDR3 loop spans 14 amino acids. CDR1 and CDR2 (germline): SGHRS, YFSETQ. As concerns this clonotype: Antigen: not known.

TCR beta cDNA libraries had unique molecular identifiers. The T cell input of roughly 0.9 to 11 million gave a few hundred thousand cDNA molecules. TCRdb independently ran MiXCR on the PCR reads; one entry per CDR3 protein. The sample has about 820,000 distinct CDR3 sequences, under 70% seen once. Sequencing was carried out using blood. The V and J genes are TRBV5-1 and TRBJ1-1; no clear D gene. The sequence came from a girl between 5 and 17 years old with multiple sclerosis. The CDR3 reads CASSFGRASTEAFF. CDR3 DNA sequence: TGCGCCAGCAGCTTTGGGAGGGCTTCCACTGAAGCTTTCTTT.